The entry below gives a single TCR beta chain sequence along with its context. V shed 4 bases and J shed 4 bases, with 10 bases lying between them. Per the germline V gene, CDR1 is LGHNA and CDR2 is YSLEER. The CDR3 is made up of 13 amino acids. These data belong to a study of T cells after yellow fever vaccination. TCRdb used MiXCR to reprocess the 5' RACE reads, holding one entry per CDR3 protein. Of 500,000 to 650,000 distinct CDR3 sequences detected, around an eighth appear once; the ten largest clones hold more than 12%. This TCR derives from a man aged 30-40 years who received the YFV17D yellow fever vaccine. The source was PBMCs, collected on the day of the yellow fever booster vaccination. The chain couples TRBV4-3 to TRBJ2-5; D remains unclear. The CDR3 DNA follows: TGCGCCAGCAGCCTTTTCGGACGAGAGACCCAGTACTTC. Its protein product is CASSLFGRETQYF.